Each of the 27 T cell receptor beta chains below was sequenced from the same sample in a study of blood T cell repertoires in COVID-19. Assay: immunoSEQ multiplex PCR; the TCRdb copy retains only in-frame clones and omits some. The sample lists roughly 100,000 clones, roughly 80% seen once, with approximately 20% in the top ten. The specimen sequenced was peripheral blood. These receptors came from a man of 80 years or more with acute or convalescent COVID-19.

DNA of the CDR3: TGTGCCAGCAGTCGGGACAGGTCGTTCTCTGGGGCCAACGTCCTGACTTTC. Translated, it gives CASSRDRSFSGANVLTF. The J gene is TRBJ2-6, the V gene TRBV7-8; 8 bases are shared with TRBD1. After removal of 6 bases from V and 0 bases from J, the junction contained 7 bases not matched to a gene. Germline-derived CDR1 and CDR2 are SGHVS and FQNEAQ. The CDR3 covers 17 residues.

This sequence joins TRBV4-1 and TRBJ2-3; TRBD1 aligns across 8 bases. CDR3 length equals 15 residues. Germline lookup yields CDR1 MGHRA and CDR2 YSYEKL. Trimming at V came to 4 bases and at J to 4 bases, leaving 7 bases not matched to a gene. The CDR3 DNA reads as TGCGCCAGCAGCCCTGGACAGGGCCCCCCAGATACGCAGTATTTT. This gives the protein CASSPGQGPPDTQYF.

The chain joins TRBV15 to TRBJ1-2, with 7 bases that match TRBD1. Germline CDR1 is LNHNV and CDR2 is YYDKDF (reference sequence). The CDR3 covers 15 residues. Trimming took 3 bases from V and 7 from J; bases not matched to a gene: 11. CDR3 region: CATSSYRGETPGYTF. CDR3 nucleotides: TGTGCCACCAGCAGCTACAGGGGAGAAACTCCTGGCTACACCTTC.

The chain has TRBV6-5 and TRBJ2-7, with 9 nucleotides matching TRBD1. J was trimmed by 2 bases and V by 0 bases; bases with no gene match: 5. Germline CDR1 and CDR2: MNHEY and SVGAGI. The CDR3 covers 16 residues. The CDR3 coding sequence is TGTGCCAGCAGTTACTCTTGGACAGGGGCACCCTACGAGCAGTACTTC. Protein sequence: CASSYSWTGAPYEQYF.

This clone turned up a few times. V usage is TRBV5-1 and J usage is TRBJ1-1, with D perhaps TRBD1 (6 bases). The CDR3 consists of 13 residues. With 4 bases removed from V and 0 bases from J, the gap between germline ends came to 7 bases. Germline V gene lookup returns CDR1 SGHRS and CDR2 YFSETQ. The CDR3 nucleotides are TGCGCCAGCAGCGGACAGTTGAACACTGAAGCTTTCTTT. It specifies CASSGQLNTEAFF.

The chain couples TRBV29-1 to TRBJ2-5; a weak D match, TRBD1 (6 bases). Germline V gene data show CDR1 as SQVTM and CDR2 as ANQGSEA. The V gene lost 8 bases and the J gene lost 4 bases, with 20 bases spanning the gap. The CDR3 is 14 residues long. This chain's CDR3 is CSTANHQQGETQYF. The CDR3 DNA reads as TGCAGCACTGCAAACCATCAACAGGGAGAGACCCAGTACTTC.

Only one count was recorded for this clone. This chain links TRBV3-1 (or the pseudogene TRBV3-2) with TRBJ1-2, with D perhaps matching TRBD1 (5 bases). In germline, CDR1 is LGHDT, CDR2 YNNKEL (reference sequence). The ends were cut back, 0 bases at V and 5 bases at J, with 10 bases in the middle. CDR3 size: 14 residues. CDR3 region: CASSQDLGQYGYTF. CDR3 coding DNA: TGTGCCAGCAGCCAAGATCTCGGACAATATGGCTACACCTTC.

The chain is built from TRBV4-1 and TRBJ2-2, with D unclear. In germline, CDR1 is MGHRA, CDR2 YSYEKL. The ends were cut back, 0 bases at V and 0 bases at J, with 5 bases in the middle. The CDR3 runs 15 residues. The CDR3 reads CASSQDLANTGELFF. CDR3 DNA sequence: TGCGCCAGCAGCCAAGATCTAGCGAACACCGGGGAGCTGTTTTTT.

This chain uses TRBV7-2 with TRBJ2-1, with 7 bases aligning to TRBD2. Per the germline V gene, CDR1 is SGHTA and CDR2 is FQGNSA. This CDR3 is 18 amino acids long. V gave up 5 bases and J gave up 6 bases; unmatched junction bases: 19. The CDR3 region is CASSKRPNGGREGNEQFF. The DNA for the CDR3 is TGTGCCAGCAGCAAGCGGCCGAACGGGGGGAGGGAGGGCAATGAGCAGTTCTTC.

The gene calls are TRBV9 and TRBJ1-3; tentative D call: TRBD1 (5 bases). Trimming pared 0 bases from V and 0 bases from J, leaving 10 bases between. Per germline, CDR1 SGDLS and CDR2 YYNGEE. The CDR3 consists of 16 residues. CDR3: CASSVGMGGSGNTIYF. For the CDR3, the DNA is TGTGCCAGCAGCGTAGGCATGGGGGGCTCTGGAAACACCATATATTTT.

The chain is built from TRBV5-1 and TRBJ2-5; D possibly corresponds to TRBD2 (5 bases). With 4 bases removed from V and 3 bases from J, the gap between germline ends came to 10 bases. The CDR3 extends over 13 amino acids. Germline values: CDR1 SGHRS, CDR2 YFSETQ. Written as DNA, the CDR3 is TGCGCCAGCAGCCCGGGGTGGGAAGAGACCCAGTACTTC. The encoded protein is CASSPGWEETQYF. Drawing the rest from reference TRBV5-1 and TRBJ2-5, the complete variable domain is KAGVTQTPRYLIKTRGQQVTLSCSPISGHRSVSWYQQTPGQGLQFLFEYFSETQRNKGNFPGRFSGRQFSNSRSEMNVSTLELGDSALYLCASSPGWEETQYFGPGTRLLVL.

V gene TRBV21-1 combines with J gene TRBJ1-6; the D call in the table, TRBD1, was not verified against the DNA. TRBV21-1 is described as a pseudogene. The CDR3 spans 20 residues. The CDR3 DNA sequence: TGTGCCAGCAGCCACCACTTACAGGGAGTCCTTAGCTCCTATAATTCACCCCTCCACTTT. Protein: CASSHHLQGVLSSYNSPLHF.

This clone was counted between two and nine times. The chain is built from TRBV7-7 and TRBJ2-7; perhaps TRBD2 as D (7 bases). This CDR3 is 14 amino acids long. Trimming removed 5 bases from V and 4 bases from J, with 15 bases in between. Germline V gives CDR1 SSHAT, CDR2 FNYEAQ (reference sequence). In DNA form, the CDR3 reads TGTGCCAGCAGCCGGGGGGCGGCTAGTTACGAGCAGTACTTC. Protein: CASSRGAASYEQYF.

In regard to this clone: An end of the junction does not agree with germline; a read error may underlie this. The chain links TRBV7-6 to TRBJ1-3; TRBD1 matches 8 bases. CDR1 is SGHVS, CDR2 FNYEAQ, per germline. CDR3 length equals 15 residues. CDR3: CASSPDREGRNTIYF. CDR3 in DNA: TGTGCCAGCAGCCCGGACAGGGAGGGACGAAATACCATATATTTT.

The CDR3 here is CATSDSGTGREDEQFF. The CDR3 nucleotides are TGTGCCACCAGTGATTCCGGGACAGGGAGGGAGGATGAGCAGTTCTTC. This chain connects TRBV24-1 to TRBJ2-1, with 9 nucleotides matching TRBD1. J gave up 8 bases and V 2 bases, and 9 bases lay outside the gene matches. The length of the CDR3 is 16 residues. Germline CDR1 reads KGHDR; CDR2 reads SFDVKD.

The chain joins TRBV5-5 to TRBJ1-4, with a possible D match to TRBD1 (6 bases). Trimming left V 2 bases short and J 8 bases short, with 13 bases between. The CDR3 spans 14 residues. Per the germline V gene, CDR1 is SGHKS and CDR2 is YYEKEE (reference sequence). CDR3 amino acids: CASSFLQGNEKLFF. CDR3 bases: TGTGCCAGCAGCTTTCTACAGGGAAACGAAAAACTGTTTTTT.

This rearrangement joins TRBV30 to TRBJ1-1; 8 bases match TRBD1. The CDR3 is made up of 13 amino acids. Unmatched junction bases numbered 7, after V lost 2 bases and J lost 8 bases. Germline loops: CDR1 GTSNPN, CDR2 SVGIG (reference sequence). CDR3 nucleotide sequence: TGTGCCTGGAGTTCCAACAGGGGGGCCGAAGCTTTCTTT. Its translation is CAWSSNRGAEAFF.

The rearrangement uses TRBV6-5 and TRBJ1-6, with D uncertain. CDR1 and CDR2 (germline): MNHEY, SVGAGI. This CDR3 has 12 residues. Trimming shortened V by 6 bases and J by 10 bases, and 10 bases separated the two germline ends. CDR3 region: CASRASSSPLHF. The CDR3 coding sequence is TGTGCCAGCAGGGCGAGTAGCTCACCCCTCCACTTT.

J is TRBJ2-5 and V is TRBV28; D may be TRBD1 (5 bases). Trimming took 2 bases from V and 5 from J, leaving 15 bases between them. The CDR3 is made up of 15 amino acids. Germline V CDR1 and CDR2: MDHEN, SYDVKM. CDR3 sequence reads: CASSLTTQGSETQYF. The CDR3 DNA follows: TGTGCCAGCAGTTTAACCACCCAGGGTTCGGAGACCCAGTACTTC.

This chain connects TRBV7-2 to TRBJ2-5; D is possibly TRBD2 (6 bases). Germline values: CDR1 SGHTA, CDR2 FQGNSA. CDR3 length: 14 amino acids. The V and J ends lost 2 bases and 4 bases respectively, with 11 bases between them. The CDR3 sequence is CASSLRRGTETQYF. The CDR3 DNA reads TGTGCCAGCAGCTTACGGCGGGGTACAGAGACCCAGTACTTC.

The rearrangement joins TRBV21-1 to TRBJ2-2; the D call TRBD2 from the table was never checked on the DNA. TRBV21-1 constitutes a pseudogene. The CDR3 totals 16 residues. CDR3 residues: CASSIPTKRNTGELFF. In DNA form, the CDR3 reads TGTGCCAGCAGCATCCCAACCAAGAGGAACACCGGGGAGCTGTTTTTT.

The genes are TRBV6-5 and TRBJ1-1; 7 bases are shared with TRBD1. The ends lost 2 bases at V and 1 base at J; junction bases unmatched: 4. The CDR3 covers 15 residues. Germline V CDR1 and CDR2: MNHEY, SVGAGI. For the CDR3, the DNA is TGTGCCAGCAGTTACGAAGGGGGCGCGAACACTGAAGCTTTCTTT. It codes for CASSYEGGANTEAFF.

The V and J genes are TRBV25-1 and TRBJ2-2, with D maybe TRBD1 (6 bases). The CDR3 sequence is 16 residues long. Looked up from germline, CDR1 is MGHDK and CDR2 is SYGVNS. Trimming shortened V by 9 bases and J by 4 bases, and 21 bases separated the two germline ends. The CDR3 loop is CASGDRTTVGTGELFF. For the CDR3, the DNA is TGTGCCAGTGGCGACAGGACAACTGTGGGCACCGGGGAGCTGTTTTTT.

V usage is TRBV2 and J usage is TRBJ2-6; possibly TRBD1 for D (6 bases). This CDR3 is 13 amino acids long. CDR1 and CDR2 from the germline V gene are SNHLY and FYNNEI. V lost 5 bases to trimming and J lost 11 bases, with 13 bases between them. CDR3 bases: TGTGCCAGCAGTACGGACAGTCTTGACGTCCTGACTTTC. Translation gives CASSTDSLDVLTF.

This rearrangement joins TRBV6-6 to TRBJ2-7; 9 nucleotides align to TRBD1. The junction had 4 bases not matched to a gene; V was cut back by 7 bases and J by 3 bases. The germline V gene encodes CDR1 MNHNY and CDR2 SVGAGI (reference sequence). This CDR3 contains 13 residues. This CDR3 is CASKTGGSYEQYF. In nucleotides, the CDR3 is TGTGCCAGCAAAACAGGGGGCAGCTACGAGCAGTACTTC.

In its sample, this clone was seen a few times. The gene calls are TRBV6-5 and TRBJ1-5; 7 bases fit TRBD1. In germline, CDR1 is MNHEY, CDR2 SVGAGI. The CDR3 is made up of 15 amino acids. The trim removed 8 bases at V and 2 bases at J, leaving 9 bases unmatched. CDR3 in DNA: TGTGCCAGCGGACTTGACAGGGCGGGCAATCAGCCCCAGCATTTT. It encodes CASGLDRAGNQPQHF.

J is TRBJ2-1 and V is TRBV9; 13 nucleotides match TRBD2. The CDR3 consists of 15 residues. With V trimmed by 3 bases and J by 9 bases, 6 bases remained unmatched. Germline V CDR1 and CDR2: SGDLS, YYNGEE. The CDR3 region is CASSARLAGGTEQFF. The CDR3 bases are TGTGCCAGCAGCGCCCGACTAGCGGGGGGTACTGAGCAGTTCTTC.